These T cell receptor beta chains were read from a single sample in a study of response to subunit inactivated influenza vaccine. TCRdb re-called the RT-PCR reads through MiXCR, storing one row per CDR3 protein. The data show 600,000 to 850,000 distinct CDR3 sequences, with around 15% seen just once and 6% to 9.5% held by the top ten. This sample comprised PBMCs from blood, obtained roughly 15 days before vaccination. The receptors come from a man in his forties or fifties who received an inactivated influenza vaccine. The CDR3 runs from the conserved cysteine through the conserved F or W. Fields, in order: J gene, clone size, D gene, CDR3 length, V gene, CDR3 DNA, CDR3 protein. A D gene is named only where the DNA matches it firmly. Clone size is stated in some rows and not others, as once, few, many or a class when expanded.

TRBJ2-1 | - | TRBD2 | 16 | TRBV7-2 | TGTGCCAGCAGCTTCGGGGGGGGAGGTATGAACAATGAGCAGTTCTTC | CASSFGGGGMNNEQFF
TRBJ2-7 | - | TRBD1 | 16 | TRBV7-9 | TGTGCCAGCGTCATCTGGGGGGCAGGGGGCGCATACGAGCAGTACTTC | CASVIWGAGGAYEQYF
TRBJ2-3 | many | TRBD2 | 16 | TRBV12-3/TRBV12-4 | TGTGCCAGCTCGGGACTAGCGGGGCCGGAGGTAGATACGCAGTATTTT | CASSGLAGPEVDTQYF
TRBJ2-5 | many | TRBD1 | 15 | TRBV5-1 | TGCGCCAGCTCCAAACAGGACAGGGGGCTGGAGACCCAGTACTTC | CASSKQDRGLETQYF
TRBJ2-2 | - | - | 13 | TRBV12-3/TRBV12-4 | TGTGCCAGCAGTTTAAGACAGATCGGGGAGCTGTTTTTT | CASSLRQIGELFF
TRBJ2-3 | - | TRBD2 | 17 | TRBV6-4 | TGTGCCAGCAGTGCCCAGCCACTAGCGGGAGGTGGGGATACGCAGTATTTT | CASSAQPLAGGGDTQYF
TRBJ1-3 | few | - | 15 | TRBV3-1 | TGTGCCAGCAGCCAAAGGTCGGCCTCTGGAAACACCATATATTTT | CASSQRSASGNTIYF
TRBJ2-7 | - | - | 14 | TRBV5-6 | TGTGCCAGCAGCTTGTGGCAGGGCGAATGGGAGCAGTACTTC | CASSLWQGEWEQYF
TRBJ2-3 | - | TRBD1 | 16 | TRBV15 | TGTGCCACCAGCAGAGATTTGGCCAGGGGGTCAGATACGCAGTATTTT | CATSRDLARGSDTQYF
TRBJ2-5 | few | - | 13 | TRBV14 | TGTGCCAGCAGCAGACGAGAGTTGGAGACCCAGTACTTC | CASSRRELETQYF
TRBJ2-7 | - | TRBD2 | 16 | TRBV5-1 | TGCGCCAGCAGCTTGGCTGGTAGCGGGAGCTCCTACGAGCAGTACTTC | CASSLAGSGSSYEQYF
TRBJ2-5 | - | TRBD1 | 15 | TRBV5-6 | TGTGCCAGCAGCGGACTGGGACAGGGTCGGGAGACCCAGTACTTC | CASSGLGQGRETQYF
TRBJ2-1 | once | TRBD2 | 16 | TRBV11-3 | TGTGCCAGCAGCTCGGGAGGGACTAGCGGATACAATGAGCAGTTCTTC | CASSSGGTSGYNEQFF
TRBJ1-1 | - | - | 13 | TRBV24-1 | TGTGCCACCAGTGACGATGGACGGTTTGAAGCTTTCTTT | CATSDDGRFEAFF
TRBJ2-7 | once | TRBD1 | 14 | TRBV12-3/TRBV12-4 | TGTGCCAGCAGTTACATACAGGGGGCATCCGAGCAGTACTTC | CASSYIQGASEQYF
TRBJ1-1 | once | - | 17 | TRBV29-1 | TGCAGCGTTGGGGGTATCGAACTGATGTCCATGAACACTGAAGCTTTCTTT | CSVGGIELMSMNTEAFF
TRBJ1-3 | few | TRBD1 | 14 | TRBV5-1 | TGCGCCAGCAGACGGGACAGCTCTGGAAACACCATATATTTT | CASRRDSSGNTIYF
TRBJ1-6 | - | - | 13 | TRBV15 | TGTGCCACCAGCAGAGGGAACGGCTCACCCCTCCACTTT | CATSRGNGSPLHF
TRBJ2-1 | few | TRBD2 | 15 | TRBV7-2 | TGTGCCAGCAGCCGGGGGGGCGGGGACTACAATGAGCAGTTCTTC | CASSRGGGDYNEQFF
TRBJ2-7 | many | - | 14 | TRBV20-1 | TGCAGTGCTTTCTCGGGGTCCGCGACCTACGAGCAGTACTTC | CSAFSGSATYEQYF
TRBJ2-5 | - | TRBD1 | 15 | TRBV28 | TGTGCCAGCAGTATTTGGGACAGGGGAGAAGAGACCCAGTACTTC | CASSIWDRGEETQYF
TRBJ2-1 | - | - | 13 | TRBV7-8 | TGTGCCAGCAGCTTAAAGGTAAACAATGAGCAGTTCTTC | CASSLKVNNEQFF
TRBJ2-2 | - | TRBD2 | 19 | TRBV4-3 | TGCGCCAGCAGCCAAGACACCTACGGGACTAGCGTAAACACCGGGGAGCTGTTTTTT | CASSQDTYGTSVNTGELFF
TRBJ2-5 | few | TRBD2 | 15 | TRBV28 | TGTGCCAGCAGTGCGCCGGGACTAGCATTGGAGACCCAGTACTTC | CASSAPGLALETQYF
TRBJ2-5 | few | - | 15 | TRBV5-6 | TGTGCCAGCAGCCCCCCCAGAGAGTACCAAGAGACCCAGTACTTC | CASSPPREYQETQYF
TRBJ2-5 | few | - | 15 | TRBV5-6 | TGTGCCAGCAGCACTCGACAGGGAGGTCGGGAGACCCAGTACTTC | CASSTRQGGRETQYF
TRBJ2-3 | few | TRBD2 | 16 | TRBV5-1 | TGCGCCAGCAGCTTGATACTAGCGGGAGGATCAGATACGCAGTATTTT | CASSLILAGGSDTQYF